One and the same sample provided the 26 T cell receptor beta chains below, sequenced in a study of blood T cell repertoires in COVID-19. Sequenced by immunoSEQ multiplex PCR; TCRdb stores in-frame clones only, minus some. The sample yields under 150,000 clones, about 80% seen once. The sequencing input was peripheral blood. These receptor sequences come from a woman between 40 and 55 years old with acute or convalescent COVID-19.

The rearrangement uses TRBV6-5 and TRBJ1-1; TRBD1 might be the D (5 bases). Deletions cut 2 bases from V and 1 base from J, with 8 bases between. The germline CDR1 and CDR2 sequences are MNHEY and SVGAGI. The CDR3 consists of 14 residues. CDR3 bases: TGTGCCAGCAGTTACGCAGGGCGGAACACTGAAGCTTTCTTT. Residues: CASSYAGRNTEAFF.

The gene calls are TRBV3-1 (or the pseudogene TRBV3-2) and TRBJ1-1, with D maybe TRBD1 (5 bases). The germline V gene has CDR1 LGHDT and CDR2 YNNKEL (reference sequence). This CDR3 is built from 15 residues. V lost 4 bases, J lost 5 bases, and 17 bases lay in between. CDR3 protein: CASSPVWGGRTEAFF. The CDR3 coding sequence is TGTGCCAGCAGCCCTGTTTGGGGGGGTCGAACTGAAGCTTTCTTT.

The CDR3 here is CASAGDTGELFF. CDR3 bases: TGTGCCAGTGCAGGCGACACCGGGGAGCTGTTTTTT. V gene TRBV5-4 combines with J gene TRBJ2-2; D ambiguous. This CDR3 comprises 12 residues. In germline, CDR1 is SGHNT, CDR2 YYREEE (reference sequence). V lost 8 bases to trimming and J lost 3 bases, with 8 bases between them.

This clone was detected only a few times. The chain employs TRBV29-1 and TRBJ2-7; D not resolved. The length of the CDR3 is 13 residues. CDR1 is SQVTM, CDR2 ANQGSEA, per germline. Trimming stripped 6 bases from V and 2 bases from J, with 14 bases between. In DNA form, the CDR3 reads TGCAGCGTGTTCAGTTCCGCCGCCTACGAGCAGTACTTC. The encoded protein is CSVFSSAAYEQYF.

The chain is built from TRBV18 and TRBJ2-1, with 10 bases that match TRBD2. Germline loops: CDR1 KGHSH, CDR2 LQKENI. J lost 6 bases, V lost 2 bases, and 4 bases had no gene match. The CDR3 has 15 amino acids. CDR3 protein: CASSPVSGGPNEQFF. CDR3 DNA: TGTGCCAGCTCACCAGTTAGCGGGGGGCCCAATGAGCAGTTCTTC.

This chain uses TRBV15 with TRBJ1-6; D unresolved. This CDR3 has 15 residues. V was trimmed by 1 base and J by 1 base, leaving 5 bases between them. Germline CDR1 reads LNHNV; CDR2 reads YYDKDF (reference sequence). The CDR3 sequence is CATSRAGSYNSPLHF. CDR3 nucleotides: TGTGCCACCAGCAGAGCGGGGTCCTATAATTCACCCCTCCACTTT.

The V gene is TRBV5-1, the J gene TRBJ2-4, with TRBD1 matching 7 bases. Germline CDR1 SGHRS, CDR2 YFSETQ. The CDR3 is 15 residues long. The junction had 8 bases not matched to a gene; V was cut back by 4 bases and J by 4 bases. The CDR3 nucleotides read TGCGCCAGCAGCCCCAACTCAGGGGGTAAAAACATTCAGTACTTC. This encodes CASSPNSGGKNIQYF.

The chain combines TRBV7-3 with TRBJ2-1; 9 bases line up with TRBD2. The CDR3 consists of 18 residues. J gave up 0 bases and V 2 bases, and 8 bases lay outside the gene matches. Germline V gives CDR1 SGHTA, CDR2 FQGTGA. The CDR3 coding sequence is TGTGCCAGCAGCTTAGGGATAGCGGGGGTTAGCTCCTACAATGAGCAGTTCTTC. Protein: CASSLGIAGVSSYNEQFF. The full variable domain, in which reference TRBV7-3 and TRBJ2-1 provide the parts outside the CDR3, is GAGVSQTPSNKVTEKGKYVELRCDPISGHTALYWYRQSLGQGPEFLIYFQGTGAADDSGLPNDRFFAVRPEGSVSTLKIQRTERGDSAVYLCASSLGIAGVSSYNEQFFGPGTRLTVL.

The chain links TRBV7-9 to TRBJ1-1; D gene uncertain. The V end was cut by 7 bases, the J end by 1 base, with 10 bases between. The length of the CDR3 is 13 residues. CDR1 and CDR2 from the germline V gene are SEHNR and FQNEAQ (reference sequence). The CDR3 here is CASNRARNTEAFF. CDR3 nucleotide sequence: TGTGCCAGCAACCGAGCTAGGAACACTGAAGCTTTCTTT.

The chain links TRBV2 to TRBJ1-2; D remains unclear. This CDR3 comprises 13 residues. Trimming pared 1 base from V and 5 bases from J, leaving 8 bases between. Germline CDR1 reads SNHLY; CDR2 reads FYNNEI. The CDR3 DNA sequence: TGTGCCAGCAGTGAAGAGGGCGGGTATGGCTACACCTTC. Protein product: CASSEEGGYGYTF.

The chain links TRBV23-1 to TRBJ2-5; perhaps TRBD2 as D (5 bases). TRBV23-1 qualifies as an ORF whose function is uncertain. The germline V and J ends were trimmed by 8 bases and 7 bases, with 8 bases remaining between them. This CDR3 contains 10 residues. CDR3 coding DNA: TGCGCCAGCCCTGGAGGGACCCAGTACTTC. It translates to CASPGGTQYF.

J is TRBJ2-1 and V is TRBV5-1; 7 bases are a match to TRBD2. The CDR3 is 17 residues long. The ends lost 4 bases at V and 1 base at J; junction bases unmatched: 11. Germline-derived CDR1 and CDR2 are SGHRS and YFSETQ. CDR3 in DNA: TGCGCCAGCAGCAATCCCCACAGCGGGGAATCCTACAATGAGCAGTTCTTC. Translated: CASSNPHSGESYNEQFF. Complete variable domain (other parts from reference TRBV5-1 and TRBJ2-1): KAGVTQTPRYLIKTRGQQVTLSCSPISGHRSVSWYQQTPGQGLQFLFEYFSETQRNKGNFPGRFSGRQFSNSRSEMNVSTLELGDSALYLCASSNPHSGESYNEQFFGPGTRLTVL.

The rearrangement links TRBV30 to TRBJ1-2; D might be TRBD1 (5 bases). V was cut by 4 bases and J by 2 bases, with 8 bases left in between. Germline V gene lookup returns CDR1 GTSNPN and CDR2 SVGIG (reference sequence). This CDR3 region has 12 residues. The CDR3 is CAWNPGNYGYTF. CDR3 coding DNA: TGTGCCTGGAACCCAGGGAACTATGGCTACACCTTC.

The genes are TRBV7-9 and TRBJ1-3; maybe TRBD1 (6 bases). V shed 3 bases and J shed 0 bases, with 12 bases lying between them. Germline V gives CDR1 SEHNR, CDR2 FQNEAQ (reference sequence). The CDR3 loop spans 16 amino acids. The CDR3 loop reads CASSFAGDNSGNTIYF. CDR3 bases: TGTGCCAGCAGCTTTGCAGGGGACAACTCTGGAAACACCATATATTTT.

This chain links TRBV3-1 (or the pseudogene TRBV3-2) with TRBJ2-5; D call uncertain. Trimming cost V 0 bases and J 7 bases, with 9 bases left between them. Per germline, CDR1 LGHDT and CDR2 YNNKEL (reference sequence). The CDR3 consists of 13 residues. CDR3 coding DNA: TGTGCCAGCAGCCAAGATAGATCCGGGACCCAGTACTTC. It specifies CASSQDRSGTQYF.

A remark on this clone: Its ends do not fully match the called genes, so a read error is possible. The chain recombines TRBV24-1 with TRBJ1-1; D gene unclear. In germline, CDR1 is KGHDR, CDR2 SFDVKD. The CDR3 loop spans 16 amino acids. Here the CDR3 DNA reads TGTGCCATCGGACTAAACAAGACACTTTGGAACCCTGAAGCTTTCTTT. It specifies CAIGLNKTLWNPEAFF.

This chain links TRBV3-1 (or the pseudogene TRBV3-2) with TRBJ2-1; TRBD2 matches at 11 bases. This CDR3 is built from 16 residues. CDR1 is LGHDT, CDR2 YNNKEL, per germline (reference sequence). The J segment lost 10 bases and the V segment lost 1 base, leaving 9 bases of the junction unmatched. CDR3 sequence reads: CASSQGGSGGAREQFF. As DNA, the CDR3 is TGTGCCAGCAGCCAAGGAGGTAGCGGGGGGGCGAGGGAGCAGTTCTTC.

This chain links TRBV7-9 with TRBJ1-6; 7 bases are a match to TRBD1. Per the germline V gene, CDR1 is SEHNR and CDR2 is FQNEAQ (reference sequence). This CDR3 is 14 amino acids long. The V gene end was trimmed by 8 bases and the J gene end by 3 bases; junction bases not matched to a gene: 4. CDR3 residues: CASRAGGYNSPLHF. The CDR3 DNA reads as TGTGCCAGCCGCGCAGGGGGCTATAATTCACCCCTCCACTTT.

The rearrangement uses TRBV28 and TRBJ1-2; 8 positions agree with TRBD1. With V trimmed by 9 bases and J by 10 bases, 10 bases remained unmatched. Germline V lookup: CDR1 MDHEN, CDR2 SYDVKM. CDR3 size: 12 residues. CDR3 nucleotides: TGTGCCAGTAACTTTGGACAGGGTGTCTACACCTTC. It is translated as CASNFGQGVYTF.

This rearrangement joins TRBV7-2 to TRBJ2-3; 7 nucleotides match TRBD2. Trimming removed 1 base from V and 2 bases from J; junction bases left unmatched: 12. Germline-derived CDR1 and CDR2 are SGHTA and FQGNSA. There are 18 residues in the CDR3. As DNA, the CDR3 is TGTGCCAGCAGCTTAGATCCCGTTGCAGGGAGGGCCACAGATACGCAGTATTTT. This gives the protein CASSLDPVAGRATDTQYF.

J is TRBJ2-7 and V is TRBV5-6, with 7 nucleotides matching TRBD1. The CDR3 extends over 14 amino acids. After removal of 5 bases from V and 5 bases from J, the junction contained 10 bases not matched to a gene. Germline CDR1 SGHDT, CDR2 YYEEEE. CDR3 protein: CASRGPGQYHEQYF. CDR3 bases: TGTGCCAGCAGGGGACCGGGACAGTACCACGAGCAGTACTTC.

The gene calls are TRBV7-9 and TRBJ1-1; 7 positions agree with TRBD1. The CDR3 is 15 amino acids. Looked up from germline, CDR1 is SEHNR and CDR2 is FQNEAQ (reference sequence). J lost 1 base, V lost 6 bases, and 8 bases had no gene match. The CDR3 loop is CASSQRTGSNTEAFF. The CDR3 nucleotides are TGTGCCAGCAGTCAACGGACAGGATCGAACACTGAAGCTTTCTTT.

The rearrangement joins TRBV24-1 to TRBJ2-7; no reliable D call. Trimming removed 5 bases from V and 0 bases from J, with 7 bases in between. The CDR3 length is 13 residues. Germline CDR1 is KGHDR and CDR2 is SFDVKD. The CDR3 nucleotides read TGTGCCACCAGTGCGGCGGACTCCTACGAGCAGTACTTC. Protein: CATSAADSYEQYF.

The chain joins TRBV15 to TRBJ2-1, with a weak D call TRBD1 (6 bases). CDR1 and CDR2 from the germline V gene are LNHNV and YYDKDF (reference sequence). The CDR3 totals 14 residues. Trimming left V 6 bases short and J 1 base short, with 10 bases between. The CDR3 here is CATRTGHSYNEQFF. The CDR3 DNA is TGTGCCACCAGAACGGGACATTCCTACAATGAGCAGTTCTTC. Full variable domain (remainder filled in from reference TRBV15 and TRBJ2-1): DAMVIQNPRYQVTQFGKPVTLSCSQTLNHNVMYWYQQKSSQAPKLLFHYYDKDFNNEADTPDNFQSRRPNTSFCFLDIRSPGLGDTAMYLCATRTGHSYNEQFFGPGTRLTVL.

The chain uses TRBV5-8 and TRBJ1-2; TRBD1 matches 9 bases. This CDR3 is 15 amino acids long. Germline lookup yields CDR1 SGHTS and CDR2 YDEGEE. V lost 4 bases and J lost 5; bases outside the gene matches: 9. Written as DNA, the CDR3 is TGTGCCAGCAGCCTTCCTGGGACAGGGATTTATGGCTACACCTTC. Its protein is CASSLPGTGIYGYTF.

This chain links TRBV9 with TRBJ1-5; D call uncertain. The CDR3 length is 16 residues. The V end lost 6 bases, the J end lost 1 base, and 17 bases lay between the germline ends. In germline, CDR1 is SGDLS, CDR2 YYNGEE. CDR3 sequence reads: CASILYPAGSNQPQHF. CDR3 sequence (DNA): TGTGCCAGCATCCTTTACCCAGCGGGAAGCAATCAGCCCCAGCATTTT.